The clone carrying this TCR beta chain was recorded many times. The antigen remains unidentified. From germline, CDR1 is SNHLY and CDR2 FYNNEI. CDR3 length: 15 amino acids. The V gene end was trimmed by 6 bases and the J gene end by 0 bases; junction bases not matched to a gene: 6. Attachment of unique molecular identifiers was made to individual cDNA molecules. TCRdb independently ran MiXCR on the 5' RACE reads; one entry per CDR3 protein. The sample has about 84,000 distinct CDR3 sequences; 9% to 13% are singletons. The data are from a study of early T cells in non-severe SARS-CoV-2 infection. Study findings and constraints: Anti-spike CD8 responses were favored by VDJdb matching, which missed private and CD4 specificities.

Specimen: whole blood. The TCR was taken from an adult who was a healthcare worker with PCR-confirmed SARS-CoV-2 infection or an uninfected control (not recorded which). The chain employs TRBV2 and TRBJ2-3; 7 bases agree with TRBD2. CDR3 DNA sequence: TGTGCCAGCAGGCTGACTAGCTGGAGCACAGATACGCAGTATTTT. Protein: CASRLTSWSTDTQYF.